Shown below are 17 T cell receptor beta chains from a single sample sequenced in a study of blood T cell repertoires in COVID-19. Sequencing used immunoSEQ multiplex PCR; TCRdb keeps in-frame clones, though not all of them. The sample records 350,000 or so clones, about 90% being singletons. The sequencing input was peripheral blood. These receptor sequences come from a man aged 18 to 30 with active or convalescent COVID-19.

The V and J genes are TRBV7-9 and TRBJ2-7, with 12 bases identical to TRBD1. Germline V gene lookup returns CDR1 SEHNR and CDR2 FQNEAQ (reference sequence). The CDR3 has 15 residues. Unmatched junction bases numbered 9, after V lost 5 bases and J lost 7 bases. CDR3 bases: TGTGCCAGCAGCCTTTATGGGACAGGGGGCGAAGAGCAGTACTTC. Its protein is CASSLYGTGGEEQYF.

The V gene is TRBV27, the J gene TRBJ2-7; no clear D. The CDR3 spans 13 residues. V lost 5 bases to trimming and J lost 5 bases, with 13 bases between them. Germline V lookup: CDR1 MNHEY, CDR2 SMNVEV (reference sequence). CDR3 sequence (DNA): TGTGCCAGCAGTGGGCAGAGAGCCCACGAGCAGTACTTC. Translation gives CASSGQRAHEQYF.

The V and J genes are TRBV21-1 and TRBJ2-1; the table's D call of TRBD2 was not tested on the DNA. TRBV21-1 is an annotated pseudogene. The CDR3 totals 19 residues. CDR3 sequence reads: CASSRSTPGDSTFYNEQFF. Written as DNA, the CDR3 is TGTGCCAGCAGCAGATCGACGCCGGGAGACTCCACATTCTACAATGAGCAGTTCTTC.

J is TRBJ1-2 and V is TRBV27; tentative D call: TRBD1 (6 bases). Germline CDR1 is MNHEY and CDR2 is SMNVEV (reference sequence). The V and J ends lost 4 bases and 2 bases respectively, with 14 bases between them. The CDR3 totals 15 residues. The CDR3 region is CASSSTGSRNYGYTF. CDR3 bases: TGTGCCAGCAGTTCTACAGGGTCCAGAAACTATGGCTACACCTTC.

The rearrangement links TRBV18 to TRBJ2-2; TRBD1 is a possible D gene (5 bases). The CDR3 loop spans 15 amino acids. Germline V gives CDR1 KGHSH, CDR2 LQKENI. V shed 5 bases and J shed 0 bases, with 10 bases lying between them. Here the CDR3 DNA reads TGTGCCAGCTCAAATCGACAGACGAACACCGGGGAGCTGTTTTTT. Translation: CASSNRQTNTGELFF.

This chain uses TRBV4-1 with TRBJ2-7; 8 bases fit TRBD1. The germline CDR1 and CDR2 sequences are MGHRA and YSYEKL. The CDR3 runs 14 residues. V was pared by 1 base and J by 7 bases, with 6 bases of the junction left unmatched. This chain's CDR3 is CASSQGTGQWEQYF. The CDR3 DNA reads as TGCGCCAGCAGCCAAGGGACAGGGCAGTGGGAGCAGTACTTC.

The chain combines TRBV5-1 with TRBJ2-1; 7 bases agree with TRBD1. The CDR3 runs 15 residues. Germline V gene sequence: CDR1 SGHRS, CDR2 YFSETQ. J was trimmed by 0 bases and V by 5 bases; bases with no gene match: 5. CDR3 residues: CASREQGSSYNEQFF. CDR3 DNA sequence: TGCGCCAGCAGGGAACAGGGGAGCTCCTACAATGAGCAGTTCTTC.

Only one count was recorded for this clone. The rearrangement joins TRBV4-3 to TRBJ2-2; D call uncertain. This CDR3 comprises 16 residues. V dropped 4 bases and J dropped 3 bases, with 15 bases sitting between them. From germline, CDR1 is LGHNA and CDR2 YSLEER. This CDR3 is CASSPRGGLDTGELFF. CDR3 nucleotides: TGCGCCAGCAGCCCCAGAGGTGGCTTGGACACCGGGGAGCTGTTTTTT.

The rearrangement uses TRBV4-3 and TRBJ2-3; D remains unclear. This CDR3 spans 17 amino acids. Germline values: CDR1 LGHNA, CDR2 YSLEER. V was pared by 0 bases and J by 1 base, with 14 bases between. CDR3 coding DNA: TGCGCCAGCAGCCAAGATCACCGAGGCAGCGGCACAGATACGCAGTATTTT. Amino acids: CASSQDHRGSGTDTQYF.

Concerning this clone itself: A read error may produce the germline difference seen at one junction end. The chain links TRBV7-7 to TRBJ2-5, with a tentative D call TRBD2 (6 bases). CDR1 SSHAT and CDR2 FNYEAQ come from the germline V gene (reference sequence). CDR3 length equals 13 residues. CDR3 in DNA: TGTGCTAGCAGCTTGGCTAGCGAAAAGACCCAGTACTTC. Its protein is CASSLASEKTQYF.

This rearrangement joins TRBV5-1 to TRBJ2-2; TRBD1 matches at 9 bases. Germline V gives CDR1 SGHRS, CDR2 YFSETQ. This CDR3 is built from 15 residues. Trimming at V came to 4 bases and at J to 4 bases, leaving 5 bases not matched to a gene. The CDR3 coding sequence is TGCGCCAGCAGCGCCGGGACAGGGCTCACCGGGGAGCTGTTTTTT. Translated: CASSAGTGLTGELFF. The entire variable domain, with the rest obtained from reference TRBV5-1 and TRBJ2-2, is as follows: KAGVTQTPRYLIKTRGQQVTLSCSPISGHRSVSWYQQTPGQGLQFLFEYFSETQRNKGNFPGRFSGRQFSNSRSEMNVSTLELGDSALYLCASSAGTGLTGELFFGEGSRLTVL.

The chain carries TRBV27 and TRBJ2-1, with 11 bases matching TRBD2. V was pared by 5 bases and J by 0 bases, with 3 bases of the junction left unmatched. CDR3 size: 16 residues. The germline CDR1 and CDR2 sequences are MNHEY and SMNVEV (reference sequence). The CDR3 DNA reads TGTGCCAGCAGTCTCGGACTAGCGGGCTCCTACAATGAGCAGTTCTTC. The encoded protein is CASSLGLAGSYNEQFF.

The chain has TRBV27 and TRBJ2-3, with 16 nucleotides matching TRBD2. This CDR3 comprises 18 residues. J lost 7 bases, V lost 0 bases, and 7 bases had no gene match. The V gene's germline CDR1 is MNHEY and CDR2 SMNVEV (reference sequence). The CDR3 loop reads CASSLSPGLAGGLNTQYF. The CDR3 DNA reads as TGTGCCAGCAGTTTATCTCCGGGACTAGCGGGGGGGCTCAATACGCAGTATTTT.

The chain's CDR3 is CATSDQGQGIQETQYF. The CDR3 DNA reads TGTGCCACCAGTGACCAGGGACAGGGCATCCAAGAGACCCAGTACTTC. This chain joins TRBV24-1 and TRBJ2-5; TRBD1 aligns across 9 bases. Unmatched junction bases numbered 6, after V lost 4 bases and J lost 1 base. The CDR3 sequence is 16 residues long. Looked up from germline, CDR1 is KGHDR and CDR2 is SFDVKD.

The J gene is TRBJ1-1, the V gene TRBV3-1 (or the pseudogene TRBV3-2); a possible D gene is TRBD1 (5 bases). With 7 bases removed from V and 12 bases from J, the gap between germline ends came to 21 bases. The germline gives CDR1 LGHDT, CDR2 YNNKEL (reference sequence). This CDR3 spans 13 amino acids. The CDR3: CASNPDPGGTSFF. CDR3 nucleotide sequence: TGTGCCAGCAACCCGGACCCCGGGGGTACTTCTTTCTTT.

This clone was counted a few times. This chain uses TRBV28 with TRBJ2-1; 8 nucleotides line up with TRBD2. CDR1 and CDR2 (germline): MDHEN, SYDVKM. This CDR3 contains 15 residues. J was trimmed by 8 bases and V by 4 bases; bases with no gene match: 10. This chain's CDR3 is CASSSPGLASYEQFF. The CDR3, as DNA: TGTGCCAGCAGTTCACCAGGACTAGCATCCTATGAGCAGTTCTTC. The full variable domain, its missing parts supplied by reference TRBV28 and TRBJ2-1, is DVKVTQSSRYLVKRTGEKVFLECVQDMDHENMFWYRQDPGLGLRLIYFSYDVKMKEKGDIPEGYSVSREKKERFSLILESASTNQTSMYLCASSSPGLASYEQFFGPGTRLTVL.

V gene TRBV6-4 combines with J gene TRBJ2-3; TRBD2 agrees at 7 bases. The CDR3 is 14 residues long. From germline, CDR1 is MRHNA and CDR2 SNTAGT. J lost 2 bases, V lost 6 bases, and 5 bases had no gene match. The CDR3 DNA reads TGTGCCAGCAGCGACAGCGGGGCCACAGATACGCAGTATTTT. Its protein is CASSDSGATDTQYF.